Shown below are 11 T cell receptor beta chains from a single sample sequenced in a study of T-cell reconstitution after alpha-beta-depleted transplantation in children. Unique molecular identifiers were used to barcode this TCRbeta library. TCRdb recomputed calls from the PCR reads with MiXCR, one row per CDR3 protein. The sample has around 450,000 distinct CDR3 sequences; roughly 10% are singletons. Source: PBMCs, taken before TCRalphabeta/CD19-depleted stem cell transplant. The source is a child aged 2 to 10 with inherited bone marrow failure, due to receive a stem cell transplant.

This clonotype came up many times. The V gene is TRBV20-1, the J gene TRBJ2-1, with 9 bases matching TRBD2. CDR1 and CDR2 from the germline V gene are DFQATT and SNEGSKA (reference sequence). V shed 6 bases and J 4 bases; nucleotides not matched to a gene: 10. The CDR3 spans 15 residues. The CDR3 loop is CSAGRLAVGYNEQFF. In DNA form, the CDR3 reads TGCAGTGCAGGGAGACTAGCGGTGGGTTACAATGAGCAGTTCTTC.

This clonotype was observed many times. This chain connects TRBV20-1 to TRBJ2-1; no firm D call. Germline V gives CDR1 DFQATT, CDR2 SNEGSKA (reference sequence). The CDR3 has 13 residues. V lost 4 bases to trimming and J lost 3 bases, with 10 bases between them. CDR3 in amino acids: CSAMNNYYNEQFF. The CDR3 DNA follows: TGCAGTGCTATGAACAACTACTACAATGAGCAGTTCTTC.

This clonotype showed up many times. V usage is TRBV4-3 and J usage is TRBJ2-7, with D unclear. The CDR3 runs to 13 residues. CDR1 LGHNA and CDR2 YSLEER come from the germline V gene. Between the trimmed V and J ends, which lost 0 bases and 4 bases, there was a span of 7 bases. Written as DNA, the CDR3 is TGCGCCAGCAGCCAAGAATACCCATACGAGCAGTACTTC. Translating gives CASSQEYPYEQYF.

On this clonotype itself: A much larger clone lies one base from this, so it may be a read error. The chain combines TRBV20-1 with TRBJ2-1, with 14 bases aligning to TRBD2. Germline CDR1 reads DFQATT; CDR2 reads SNEGSKA (reference sequence). The CDR3 length is 18 residues. Losses at the gene ends were 4 bases for V and 7 bases for J; bases not matched to a gene: 15. CDR3 DNA: TGCAGTGCTAACCCCGGGACTAGCGGGAGTGGGATTTGGAATGAGCAGTTCTTC. Its protein is CSANPGTSGSGIWNEQFF.

This clonotype has at least ten counts. This chain links TRBV10-3 with TRBJ2-1; 10 bases are a match to TRBD2. This CDR3 has 15 residues. V shed 5 bases, J shed 4 bases, and the junction held 5 bases outside the gene matches. Germline CDR1 is ENHRY and CDR2 is SYGVKD. The CDR3 protein is CAISHGLAVYNEQFF. Here the CDR3 DNA reads TGTGCCATCAGTCACGGACTAGCGGTATACAATGAGCAGTTCTTC.

V is TRBV5-1 and J is TRBJ2-3; no definite D call. V shed 3 bases and J shed 2 bases, with 10 bases lying between them. The germline V gene has CDR1 SGHRS and CDR2 YFSETQ. The CDR3 contains 14 residues. In DNA, the CDR3 is TGCGCCAGCAGCTGGGTCATACTCACAGATACGCAGTATTTT. This gives the protein CASSWVILTDTQYF. The entire variable domain, with the rest obtained from reference TRBV5-1 and TRBJ2-3, is as follows: KAGVTQTPRYLIKTRGQQVTLSCSPISGHRSVSWYQQTPGQGLQFLFEYFSETQRNKGNFPGRFSGRQFSNSRSEMNVSTLELGDSALYLCASSWVILTDTQYFGPGTRLTVL.

CDR3: CATAWPPAGVADTQYF. CDR3 nucleotides: TGTGCCACCGCTTGGCCCCCCGCGGGAGTGGCAGATACGCAGTATTTT. The chain recombines TRBV7-2 with TRBJ2-3; 7 nucleotides match TRBD2. Germline loops: CDR1 SGHTA, CDR2 FQGNSA. The V gene end was trimmed by 10 bases and the J gene end by 4 bases; junction bases not matched to a gene: 17. The CDR3 runs 16 residues.

This clonotype appeared many times. The chain uses TRBV3-1 and TRBJ1-4; a possible D gene is TRBD1 (6 bases). Trimming removed 4 bases at V and 6 bases at J, with 15 bases between. Germline CDR1 is LGHDT and CDR2 is YNNKEL (reference sequence). This CDR3 is 15 amino acids long. Written as DNA, the CDR3 is TGTGCCAGCAGCCGGAGGTGGGGGGCGGATGAAAAACTGTTTTTT. This encodes CASSRRWGADEKLFF.

This clonotype was detected many times. This chain links TRBV28 with TRBJ2-7; D may be TRBD1 (5 bases). CDR1 is MDHEN and CDR2 is SYDVKM in the germline V gene. Trimming cost V 2 bases and J 3 bases, with 14 bases left between them. The CDR3 extends over 15 amino acids. The CDR3 protein is CASSLNRFNYYEQYF. In DNA, the CDR3 is TGTGCCAGCAGTTTAAACAGGTTCAATTACTACGAGCAGTACTTC. Using reference TRBV28 and TRBJ2-7 for the parts outside the CDR3, the full variable domain is DVKVTQSSRYLVKRTGEKVFLECVQDMDHENMFWYRQDPGLGLRLIYFSYDVKMKEKGDIPEGYSVSREKKERFSLILESASTNQTSMYLCASSLNRFNYYEQYFGPGTRLTVT.

This clonotype was seen many times. The chain employs TRBV12-3 or TRBV12-4 and TRBJ2-7, with TRBD2 as a possible D gene (6 bases). This CDR3 contains 11 residues. The V gene lost 6 bases and the J gene lost 6 bases, with 9 bases spanning the gap. CDR3 region: CASSQTSEQYF. CDR3 nucleotide sequence: TGTGCCAGCAGCCAGACTAGCGAGCAGTACTTC.

This clonotype was counted at least ten times. This sequence joins TRBV28 and TRBJ1-5; D not certain. V shed 7 bases and J shed 7 bases, with 17 bases lying between them. Germline CDR1 is MDHEN and CDR2 is SYDVKM. The CDR3 extends over 14 amino acids. CDR3 protein: CASTYRGRGQPQHF. The CDR3 DNA reads as TGTGCCAGCACCTACCGCGGGCGCGGGCAGCCCCAGCATTTT.